Listed below are T cell receptor beta chains from one sample, sequenced in a study of CD8+ T cells in alopecia areata. Data came from immunoSEQ multiplex PCR; TCRdb stores just in-frame clones and leaves some out. The sample lists roughly 180,000 clones; around 60% were seen once. Here the sequenced sample was CD4+ T cells sorted from blood, taken at week 4, from a patient treated with tofacitinib. The receptors derive from a human donor with alopecia areata. Both conserved end residues are part of each CDR3. A D gene is named only where the DNA matches it firmly. Clone size is shown for a subset of rows, as once, few, many or a class of expanded clone.

abundance,j_gene,d_gene,v_gene,CDR3nt,CDR3aa
.,TRBJ2-5,TRBD1,TRBV4-1,TGCGCCAGCAGCCTATCGACAGGGGGCGCAGAGACCCAGTACTTC,CASSLSTGGAETQYF
.,TRBJ1-5,TRBD1,TRBV30,TGTGCCTGGAGTGGCACAGGGGGTGCTCAGCCCCAGCATTTT,CAWSGTGGAQPQHF
.,TRBJ2-5,TRBD2,TRBV5-1,TGCGCCAGCAGCTCGGGGGGTCGCGAGACCCAGTACTTC,CASSSGGRETQYF
.,TRBJ1-1,TRBD1,TRBV5-6,TGTGCCAGCAGCTTGTACGCAGGGGGAAACACTGAAGCTTTCTTT,CASSLYAGGNTEAFF
.,TRBJ2-7,.,TRBV15,TGTGCCACCAGCAGAGCCGGTTCCCACGAGCAGTACTTC,CATSRAGSHEQYF
.,TRBJ2-5,.,TRBV6-5,TGTGCCAGCAAGGGACCAGGGGAGACCCAGTACTTC,CASKGPGETQYF
few,TRBJ2-7,TRBD1,TRBV5-1,TGCGCCAGCAGCTCGGGACAGGGGACCTACGAGCAGTACTTC,CASSSGQGTYEQYF
.,TRBJ1-2,.,TRBV30,TGTGCCTGGAGCCTTGCCAGGGTAGGAGGCTACACCTTC,CAWSLARVGGYTF
.,TRBJ2-1,TRBD1,TRBV5-1,TGCGCCAGCAGCTTCAAGGGACAGGGTTACAATGAGCAGTTCTTC,CASSFKGQGYNEQFF
.,TRBJ1-6,.,TRBV6-5,TGTGCCAGCGGGACGGGGATGACACCCCTCCACTTT,CASGTGMTPLHF